The 28 T cell receptor beta chains presented below share a single source sample, sequenced in a study of blood T cells in healthy people across ages. A second PCR of 7 to 11 cycles used a sample-barcoded 5' primer and a J-beta primer mix. TCRdb used MiXCR to reprocess the 5' RACE reads, holding one entry per CDR3 protein. The sample consists of 630,000 or so distinct CDR3 sequences, about 34% of them appearing once. The sample comprised blood. Receptors originate from a woman older than 75 in good health.

This clonotype has only a few counts. The rearrangement links TRBV12-3 or TRBV12-4 to TRBJ1-1; maybe TRBD1 (6 bases). CDR3 length equals 14 residues. V was trimmed by 8 bases and J by 3 bases, leaving 16 bases between them. DNA of the CDR3: TGTGCCAGCGGGGTTTGGGAGGGGGACACTGAAGCTTTCTTT. This gives the protein CASGVWEGDTEAFF.

In this sample, this clonotype turned up many times. The chain recombines TRBV12-3 or TRBV12-4 with TRBJ2-5; 8 bases fit TRBD2. The CDR3 is 16 amino acids. J lost 6 bases, V lost 5 bases, and 14 bases had no gene match. CDR3 coding DNA: TGTGCCAGCAGTAGGGGAGCCGGGGGGGCCCTAAAGACCCAGTACTTC. It is translated as CASSRGAGGALKTQYF.

On this clonotype itself: A junction end diverges from the germline sequence, so it may reflect a read error. The V call is TRBV12-3 or TRBV12-4, the J call TRBJ2-2, with D possibly matching TRBD2 (5 bases). This CDR3 region has 15 residues. DNA for the CDR3: TGTGCCAGCAGTGGACTCGGGCATAACACCGGGGAGCCGTTTTTT. Residues: CASSGLGHNTGEPFF.

This clonotype showed up many times. The rearrangement joins TRBV20-1 to TRBJ2-1; the match to TRBD2 covers 13 bases. J gave up 0 bases and V 2 bases, and 13 bases lay outside the gene matches. Germline lookup yields CDR1 DFQATT and CDR2 SNEGSKA (reference sequence). The CDR3 runs to 20 residues. The DNA of the CDR3 is TGCAGTGCTAGAACCAGGAGACTAGCGGGGGGCCTTAGCTCCTACAATGAGCAGTTCTTC. This sequence encodes CSARTRRLAGGLSSYNEQFF.

This clonotype was seen at least ten times. The genes are TRBV30 and TRBJ2-7; D perhaps matches TRBD1 (6 bases). The germline gives CDR1 GTSNPN, CDR2 SVGIG (reference sequence). The V and J ends lost 1 base and 2 bases respectively, with 9 bases between them. CDR3 length: 13 amino acids. The CDR3: CAWSDQGPYEQYF. For the CDR3, the DNA is TGTGCCTGGAGTGATCAGGGGCCCTACGAGCAGTACTTC.

The chain is built from TRBV20-1 and TRBJ2-5, with D possibly called TRBD1 or TRBD2 (7 bases each). V lost 5 bases to trimming and J lost 5 bases, with 18 bases between them. The CDR3 is 14 amino acids. Germline CDR1 and CDR2: DFQATT and SNEGSKA (reference sequence). The CDR3 sequence: CSALGGGSGETQYF. CDR3 DNA sequence: TGCAGTGCTCTAGGGGGCGGGAGCGGCGAGACCCAGTACTTC.

This clonotype has ten or more counts. The rearrangement joins TRBV21-1 to TRBJ2-1. TRBV21-1 is a pseudogene locus. The CDR3 runs 11 residues. The chain's CDR3 is CASSNWQKQFF. CDR3 DNA sequence: TGTGCCAGCAGCAATTGGCAAAAGCAGTTCTTC.

Remarks on this clonotype: A read error may explain this, as a much larger clone is one base away. V is TRBV29-1 and J is TRBJ1-2; D is unresolved. This CDR3 spans 13 amino acids. The V gene's germline CDR1 is SQVTM and CDR2 ANQGSEA. The CDR3: CGAAVGDGYGYTF. Written as DNA, the CDR3 is TGCGGCGCTGCGGTAGGCGACGGCTATGGCTACACCTTC.

In its sample, this clonotype was seen many times. V gene TRBV4-2 combines with J gene TRBJ1-4, with 8 bases lining up with TRBD1. Germline V CDR1 and CDR2: LGHNA, YNFKEQ. This CDR3 is 14 amino acids long. J was trimmed by 4 bases and V by 3 bases; bases with no gene match: 1. The CDR3 region is CASSQDRVNEKLFF. The CDR3 bases are TGTGCCAGCAGCCAGGACAGGGTTAATGAAAAACTGTTTTTT.

This clonotype appeared many times. The gene calls are TRBV4-1 and TRBJ2-3; possibly TRBD1 for D (5 bases). Germline CDR1 is MGHRA and CDR2 is YSYEKL. V lost 0 bases and J lost 4, with 11 bases in between. The CDR3 is 15 residues long. The CDR3 DNA reads TGCGCCAGCAGCCAAGATCAGGGATACGCAGATACGCAGTATTTT. It translates to CASSQDQGYADTQYF.

This clonotype was detected ten times or more. The genes are TRBV7-9 and TRBJ1-4, with D maybe TRBD1 (5 bases). The V gene's germline CDR1 is SEHNR and CDR2 FQNEAQ (reference sequence). V shed 1 base and J shed 5 bases, with 14 bases lying between them. This CDR3 contains 16 residues. The CDR3 coding sequence is TGTGCCAGCAGCTTAGAGGGGACTCCGAGCAATGAAAAACTGTTTTTT. This encodes CASSLEGTPSNEKLFF.

The table lists this clonotype with a few counts. V is TRBV7-2 and J is TRBJ2-7; TRBD2 matches at 15 bases. J gave up 7 bases and V 0 bases, and 16 bases lay outside the gene matches. Germline assignment: CDR1 SGHTA and CDR2 FQGNSA. CDR3 size: 20 residues. CDR3 in DNA: TGTGCCAGCAGCTTAGCCCCGGGACTAGCGGGGGGAGGATCCTACAATGAGCAGTACTTC. This gives the protein CASSLAPGLAGGGSYNEQYF.

This clonotype was recorded a few times. This chain uses TRBV7-9 with TRBJ1-1, with D perhaps TRBD1 (6 bases). CDR3 length equals 14 residues. CDR1 SEHNR and CDR2 FQNEAQ come from the germline V gene (reference sequence). With 4 bases removed from V and 5 bases from J, the gap between germline ends came to 14 bases. For the CDR3, the DNA is TGTGCCAGCAGCTCTCGGACGAGGGGGACTGAAGCTTTCTTT. Amino acid sequence: CASSSRTRGTEAFF.

Turning to this clonotype: This may come from a read error, since a much larger clone is one base off. The V and J genes are TRBV2 and TRBJ2-5; 8 bases are shared with TRBD2. Germline values: CDR1 SNHLY, CDR2 FYNNEI. The CDR3 is 16 residues long. The CDR3 sequence is CASSAPAGGRKEIQYF. DNA of the CDR3: TGTGCCAGCAGTGCCCCTGCGGGGGGAAGAAAAGAGATCCAGTACTTC. The full variable domain, in which reference TRBV2 and TRBJ2-5 provide the parts outside the CDR3, is EPEVTQTPSHQVTQMGQEVILRCVPISNHLYFYWYRQILGQKVEFLVSFYNNEISEKSEIFDDQFSVERPDGSNFTLKIRSTKLEDSAMYFCASSAPAGGRKEIQYFGPGTRLLVL.

Remarks on this clonotype: No conserved phenylalanine or tryptophan ends this CDR3, so it is likely a read error. The chain links TRBV18 to TRBJ2-1, with D unclear. The DNA end favors TRBJ2-7, so the J call may be wrong. Germline values: CDR1 KGHSH, CDR2 LQKENI. The CDR3 spans 11 residues. CDR3 protein: CASLDVNEQYC. CDR3 coding DNA: TGTGCCAGTCTAGACGTGAATGAGCAGTACTGC.

This clonotype showed up many times. The CDR3, as DNA: TGCGCCAGCAGCCAAGGCCCTAGTGGATCTAGCACAGATACGCAGTATTTT. It encodes CASSQGPSGSSTDTQYF. V usage is TRBV4-3 and J usage is TRBJ2-3; no clear D. Germline CDR1 is LGHNA and CDR2 is YSLEER. Trimming left V 1 base short and J 0 bases short, with 14 bases between. The CDR3 has 17 residues.

This clonotype appeared many times. The genes are TRBV4-3 and TRBJ2-3, with 14 bases matching TRBD2. The J segment lost 2 bases and the V segment lost 4 bases, leaving 8 bases of the junction unmatched. The CDR3 length is 18 residues. Germline assignment: CDR1 LGHNA and CDR2 YSLEER. The CDR3 reads CASSPGTSGGRYTDTQYF. Written as DNA, the CDR3 is TGCGCCAGCAGCCCCGGGACTAGCGGGGGAAGGTACACAGATACGCAGTATTTT.

The rearrangement joins TRBV6-2 or TRBV6-3 to TRBJ2-1, with 13 bases that match TRBD2. Germline loops: CDR1 MNHEY, CDR2 SVGEGT. CDR3 length: 16 amino acids. The trim removed 0 bases at V and 9 bases at J, leaving 5 bases unmatched. This CDR3 is CASSYSGTSGEREQFF. CDR3 coding DNA: TGTGCCAGCAGTTACTCCGGGACTAGCGGGGAGCGTGAGCAGTTCTTC.

With respect to this clonotype: A read error may explain this, as a much larger clone is one base away. The chain links TRBV6-6 to TRBJ2-5; 9 bases agree with TRBD2. V dropped 2 bases and J dropped 11; count of bases not matched to a gene: 12. The CDR3 is 15 residues long. Germline values: CDR1 MNHNY, CDR2 SVGAGI (reference sequence). This chain's CDR3 is CASSYRLAESFEQYF. The CDR3 bases are TGTGCCAGCAGTTACCGACTAGCGGAGTCCTTTGAGCAGTACTTC.

This clonotype was recorded many times. The chain links TRBV4-2 to TRBJ2-7; D may be TRBD2 (7 bases). The CDR3 contains 16 residues. Trimming left V 1 base short and J 5 bases short, with 18 bases between. Germline values: CDR1 LGHNA, CDR2 YNFKEQ. The CDR3 DNA reads TGTGCCAGCAGCCAAGGGGGGTGGGGGGGCGTAGACGAGCAGTACTTC. This gives the protein CASSQGGWGGVDEQYF.

The chain links TRBV6-1 to TRBJ1-1; D unclear. Germline V gene data show CDR1 as MNHNS and CDR2 as SASEGT. Trimming shortened V by 1 base and J by 3 bases, and 12 bases separated the two germline ends. The CDR3 runs 15 residues. CDR3 bases: TGTGCCAGCAGTGAAGATGAAGGCATTGACACTGAAGCTTTCTTT. It encodes CASSEDEGIDTEAFF.

This chain links TRBV7-2 with TRBJ2-7; TRBD2 aligns across 10 bases. V lost 5 bases, J lost 6 bases, and 10 bases stayed unmatched. The CDR3 is 15 amino acids. Germline CDR1 SGHTA, CDR2 FQGNSA. CDR3 sequence: CASSLTASGGVEQYF. CDR3 in DNA: TGTGCCAGCAGCCTTACTGCTAGCGGGGGAGTCGAGCAGTACTTC.

The table lists this clonotype with a few counts. The CDR3 region has the DNA TGTGCCAGCAGTTTACAGGGGGCGGATACGCGGCCCCAGCATTTT. Protein: CASSLQGADTRPQHF. V is TRBV12-3 or TRBV12-4 and J is TRBJ1-5, with 8 bases identical to TRBD1. CDR3 length: 15 amino acids. Losses at the gene ends were 2 bases for V and 9 bases for J; bases not matched to a gene: 9.

As to this clonotype: Relative to the germline gene, one junction end is altered; a read error may explain this. The V gene is TRBV10-3, the J gene TRBJ2-3, with 9 positions matching TRBD2. The CDR3 extends over 14 amino acids. CDR1 and CDR2 (germline): ENHRY, SYGVKD. The CDR3 DNA sequence: TGTGCCATCAGAGCGGGGGGTAGCGCAGATGCGCAGTATTTT. As protein: CAIRAGGSADAQYF.

This chain uses TRBV20-1 with TRBJ2-7, with a possible D match to TRBD2 (5 bases). Germline loops: CDR1 DFQATT, CDR2 SNEGSKA (reference sequence). The CDR3 contains 14 residues. V shed 6 bases and J shed 0 bases, with 15 bases lying between them. CDR3 sequence: CSARYSDSSYEQYF. In DNA form, the CDR3 reads TGCAGTGCCCGTTATAGCGATTCCTCCTACGAGCAGTACTTC.

This chain joins TRBV6-5 and TRBJ2-1; 9 bases are shared with TRBD2. Germline values: CDR1 MNHEY, CDR2 SVGAGI. V was clipped by 3 bases and J by 0 bases; unmatched bases: 6. The CDR3 covers 17 residues. The DNA for the CDR3 is TGTGCCAGCAGTTATGGTCTAGCGGGGAGCTCCTACAATGAGCAGTTCTTC. This encodes CASSYGLAGSSYNEQFF.

The V and J genes are TRBV6-2 or TRBV6-3 and TRBJ2-7; D may be TRBD1 (6 bases). Germline lookup yields CDR1 MNHEY and CDR2 SVGEGT. The length of the CDR3 is 12 residues. V was clipped by 8 bases and J by 4 bases, with 12 bases between them. CDR3 sequence (DNA): TGTGCCAGCGGTCAGAGGGGGTACGAGCAGTACTTC. It is translated as CASGQRGYEQYF.

This clonotype was detected only a few times. The chain joins TRBV6-6 to TRBJ1-5; 7 bases are shared with TRBD1. The CDR3 sequence is 13 residues long. The germline gives CDR1 MNHNY, CDR2 SVGAGI (reference sequence). V gave up 7 bases and J gave up 5 bases; unmatched junction bases: 5. The CDR3 loop is CASTRQGHQPQHF. In nucleotides, the CDR3 is TGTGCCAGCACCAGACAGGGCCATCAGCCCCAGCATTTT.